Shown below are 17 T cell receptor beta chains from a single sample sequenced in a study of blood T cell repertoires in COVID-19. Sequencing used immunoSEQ multiplex PCR; TCRdb keeps in-frame clones, though not all of them. The data show a few hundred thousand clones, about nine tenths seen once. The sequencing sample was made of PBMCs or T cells enriched from blood (not recorded which). The receptors come from a man aged 35-49 years who had recovered from COVID-19.

The chain is built from TRBV7-6 and TRBJ2-7, with a possible D match to TRBD2 (6 bases). The germline CDR1 and CDR2 sequences are SGHVS and FNYEAQ. Trimming removed 3 bases at V and 3 bases at J, with 12 bases between. The CDR3 contains 14 residues. The CDR3 here is CASSLEAGGYEQYF. As DNA, the CDR3 is TGTGCCAGCAGCTTGGAAGCGGGCGGCTACGAGCAGTACTTC. The variable domain in full, with the rest retrieved from reference TRBV7-6 and TRBJ2-7, is GAGVSQSPRYKVTKRGQDVALRCDPISGHVSLYWYRQALGQGPEFLTYFNYEAQQDKSGLPNDRFSAERPEGSISTLTIQRTEQRDSAMYRCASSLEAGGYEQYFGPGTRLTVT.

The rearrangement uses TRBV6-6 and TRBJ2-1; possible D gene TRBD2, 6 bases. The CDR3 is 14 residues long. Germline assignment: CDR1 MNHNY and CDR2 SVGAGI (reference sequence). V dropped 5 bases and J dropped 8 bases, with 16 bases sitting between them. Here the CDR3 reads CASSGRSRRDEQFF. The DNA for the CDR3 is TGTGCCAGCAGTGGGCGGTCCAGGAGGGATGAGCAGTTCTTC.

The chain combines TRBV27 with TRBJ2-1; weak D call: TRBD1 (6 bases). The CDR3 is 13 residues long. V shed 2 bases and J shed 8 bases, with 10 bases lying between them. Germline V gene data show CDR1 as MNHEY and CDR2 as SMNVEV (reference sequence). Here the CDR3 reads CASSLNRVHEQFF. DNA of the CDR3: TGTGCCAGCAGTTTAAACAGGGTCCATGAGCAGTTCTTC.

This chain connects TRBV6-4 to TRBJ2-1; maybe TRBD2 (7 bases). CDR1 is MRHNA and CDR2 is SNTAGT in the germline V gene. V was cut by 2 bases and J by 8 bases, with 13 bases left in between. The CDR3 loop spans 14 amino acids. The CDR3 nucleotides are TGTGCCAGCAGTGACCGTGGGGGGGCGGATGAGCAGTTCTTC. Amino acid sequence: CASSDRGGADEQFF.

The chain has TRBV27 and TRBJ2-5, with 10 bases lining up with TRBD2. V shed 5 bases and J 2 bases; nucleotides not matched to a gene: 8. CDR1 and CDR2 (germline): MNHEY, SMNVEV (reference sequence). This CDR3 region has 16 residues. CDR3 nucleotide sequence: TGTGCCAGCAGTCCGCCTCTAGCGGGAGAGCAAGAGACCCAGTACTTC. Encoded protein: CASSPPLAGEQETQYF.

In this sample, this clone turned up a few times. V gene TRBV7-9 combines with J gene TRBJ2-5, with D hard to call. The germline V gene has CDR1 SEHNR and CDR2 FQNEAQ (reference sequence). Trimming removed 5 bases from V and 5 bases from J, with 15 bases in between. CDR3 size: 14 residues. The CDR3 reads CASSPIEVRETQYF. CDR3 nucleotide sequence: TGTGCCAGCAGCCCCATCGAGGTTAGGGAGACCCAGTACTTC.

The rearrangement uses TRBV10-3 and TRBJ2-1, with a weak D call TRBD2 (6 bases). V lost 4 bases and J lost 1, with 8 bases in between. This CDR3 comprises 14 residues. The germline V gene has CDR1 ENHRY and CDR2 SYGVKD. This CDR3 reads CAISVGGSYNEQFF. In DNA form, the CDR3 reads TGTGCCATCAGTGTTGGGGGGTCCTACAATGAGCAGTTCTTC.

The chain couples TRBV18 to TRBJ2-2, with D uncertain. Germline V gene sequence: CDR1 KGHSH, CDR2 LQKENI. CDR3 size: 17 residues. Trimming shortened V by 3 bases and J by 0 bases, and 14 bases separated the two germline ends. CDR3 nucleotides: TGTGCCAGCTCACCGAATGAGCCAGGTTCGAACACCGGGGAGCTGTTTTTT. Translated: CASSPNEPGSNTGELFF.

The V gene is TRBV2, the J gene TRBJ1-1; 9 nucleotides match TRBD1. Germline CDR1 and CDR2: SNHLY and FYNNEI. Germline trimming cut 6 bases from V and 4 bases from J; bases unmatched to any gene: 6. This CDR3 spans 14 amino acids. The CDR3 bases are TGTGCCAGCAGGACGTCGACAGGGGGCACTGAAGCTTTCTTT. Its translation is CASRTSTGGTEAFF.

This chain connects TRBV10-3 to TRBJ1-1, with D perhaps matching TRBD1 (6 bases). V shed 7 bases and J shed 0 bases, with 12 bases lying between them. Germline V gene data show CDR1 as ENHRY and CDR2 as SYGVKD. The CDR3 has 14 residues. The chain's CDR3 is CAIKSGDMNTEAFF. In DNA form, the CDR3 reads TGTGCCATCAAATCAGGGGACATGAACACTGAAGCTTTCTTT.

This chain links TRBV4-3 with TRBJ2-5; 10 bases line up with TRBD2. CDR1 is LGHNA and CDR2 is YSLEER in the germline V gene. Trimming at V came to 1 base and at J to 5 bases, leaving 4 bases not matched to a gene. This CDR3 region has 15 residues. The CDR3 loop reads CASSQGLAGVETQYF. The CDR3 DNA reads as TGCGCCAGCAGCCAAGGGCTAGCGGGGGTCGAGACCCAGTACTTC.

This clone appeared once. This chain connects TRBV28 to TRBJ1-1, with D maybe TRBD1 (5 bases). The length of the CDR3 is 12 residues. Looked up from germline, CDR1 is MDHEN and CDR2 is SYDVKM. Trimming took 7 bases from V and 3 from J, leaving 9 bases between them. The CDR3 DNA is TGTGCCAGCAATGAACAGGACACTGAAGCTTTCTTT. Encoded protein: CASNEQDTEAFF.

The rearrangement links TRBV12-3 or TRBV12-4 to TRBJ2-7, with 8 nucleotides matching TRBD1. CDR3 length equals 13 residues. V was pared by 6 bases and J by 2 bases, with 3 bases of the junction left unmatched. CDR3 amino acids: CASSPGQAYEQYF. CDR3 nucleotide sequence: TGTGCCAGCAGCCCGGGACAGGCCTACGAGCAGTACTTC.

V and J are TRBV27 and TRBJ1-2; D is undetermined. Germline V lookup: CDR1 MNHEY, CDR2 SMNVEV (reference sequence). This CDR3 spans 13 amino acids. V was shortened by 8 bases and J by 0 bases, with 10 bases between the two germline ends. In DNA form, the CDR3 reads TGTGCCAGCGGGAGAAGCCCTAACTATGGCTACACCTTC. This gives the protein CASGRSPNYGYTF.

The chain links TRBV27 to TRBJ2-7; D gene unclear. Germline CDR1 is MNHEY and CDR2 is SMNVEV (reference sequence). The V and J ends lost 0 bases and 3 bases respectively, with 6 bases between them. CDR3 length: 13 amino acids. DNA of the CDR3: TGTGCCAGCAGTTTATCGTCGGGCTACGAGCAGTACTTC. It yields the protein CASSLSSGYEQYF.

The chain links TRBV6-2 or TRBV6-3 to TRBJ2-7; a possible D gene is TRBD1 (6 bases). Germline values: CDR1 MNHEY, CDR2 SVGEGT. The CDR3 is 15 amino acids. Trimming stripped 2 bases from V and 1 base from J, with 12 bases between. The CDR3 reads CASSYPDSTSYEQYF. CDR3 DNA: TGTGCCAGCAGTTACCCGGACAGTACTTCCTACGAGCAGTACTTC.

The chain uses TRBV7-9 and TRBJ2-7, with TRBD1 matching 12 bases. The germline V gene encodes CDR1 SEHNR and CDR2 FQNEAQ (reference sequence). Losses at the gene ends were 5 bases for V and 4 bases for J; bases not matched to a gene: 9. The CDR3 has 16 amino acids. The CDR3 nucleotides are TGTGCCAGCAGCGCCGGGACAGGGGGCCCGTTTTACGAGCAGTACTTC. Protein: CASSAGTGGPFYEQYF.